Included here is one T cell receptor beta chain sequence, with context. Profiling relied on immunoSEQ multiplex PCR, and the TCRdb table lists in-frame clones only, not all of them. The sample has roughly 150,000 clones, about 86% seen once. The CDR3 has 16 amino acids. V was pared by 5 bases and J by 1 base, with 4 bases of the junction left unmatched. In germline, CDR1 is MDHEN, CDR2 SYDVKM. This sample was taken from a study of blood T cell repertoires in COVID-19. This clonotype originated in a woman in her seventies with acute or convalescent COVID-19. The gene calls are TRBV28 and TRBJ2-3; 12 bases line up with TRBD2. The specimen was peripheral blood. CDR3 DNA: TGTGCCAGCAGTCTCCTAGCGGGGGGGCGCACAGATACGCAGTATTTT. It encodes CASSLLAGGRTDTQYF.